This T cell receptor beta chain was sequenced during a study of long-term antiretroviral therapy in people with HIV. Regarding the study as a whole: Even long-term ART left TRB diversity below transplant donor controls, despite gains.

It was version v3.0 of the immunoSEQ assay that was run at survey level. Produced via immunoSEQ multiplex PCR; TCRdb's table is partial and in-frame only. The table has about 25,000 clones, over 70% seen once; the top ten hold around 10%. CDR1 and CDR2 (germline): SNHLY, FYNNEI. The CDR3 extends over 15 amino acids. V trimming: 5 bases; J trimming: 2 bases; junction bases outside the gene matches: 5. Worth noting for this clone: What it binds is unknown.

This receptor was taken from a man aged 25 to 45 with HIV. Material: unsorted PBMCs, obtained 2.1 years after starting antiretroviral therapy. V usage is TRBV2 and J usage is TRBJ2-3; 9 nucleotides line up with TRBD2. The DNA of the CDR3 is TGTGCCAGCAGTTGGAGCGGGAGGCACACAGATACGCAGTATTTT. Protein sequence: CASSWSGRHTDTQYF.